This TCR beta chain was recovered during a study of cytomegalovirus exposure and HLA in healthy donors. Study-wide results and limits: Likely technical artifact: a cluster of highly shared sequence variants. A later analysis reportedly found that, within productive TCRs, an Asian-associated ancestry cluster had fewer N-insertions than the mean observed across the roughly 630 donors. It was approximately 150 TCR beta chains that were listed as cytomegalovirus-associated. Over 15,000 TCR beta sequences were associated with HLA alleles at 0.05 false discovery rate in a later analysis.

Points on this clone: Its antigen is still unknown.

There are 14 residues in the CDR3. Germline values: CDR1 SGHKS, CDR2 YYEKEE (reference sequence). The V gene end was trimmed by 4 bases and the J gene end by 2 bases; junction bases not matched to a gene: 5. The PCR made use of 60 Vbeta and 13 Jbeta primers. Sequencing used immunoSEQ multiplex PCR; TCRdb keeps in-frame clones, though not all of them. The table includes roughly 84,000 clones, more than 50% detected once. This sequence joins TRBV5-5 and TRBJ2-5, with TRBD1 identical over 7 bases. This sequence was found in a woman in her thirties or forties in good health and CMV-seropositive. Sequencing was done on a sample of PBMCs. For the CDR3, the DNA is TGTGCCAGCAGCATACCACAGGGGCAAGAGACCCAGTACTTC. As protein: CASSIPQGQETQYF.